Below, 26 T cell receptor beta chains from the same sample are listed, as sequenced in a study of cytomegalovirus exposure and HLA in healthy donors. In the PCR, 60 Vbeta and 13 Jbeta primers were used. TCRdb keeps only in-frame clones here, not all; method: immunoSEQ multiplex PCR. In the table there are around 150,000 clones, approximately 80% of which are singletons. Source material: PBMCs. The receptor source for this set is a man aged 50 or older in good health and CMV-seronegative.

The chain has TRBV7-3 and TRBJ2-6, with 8 bases aligning to TRBD2. The CDR3 covers 17 residues. The germline V gene encodes CDR1 SGHTA and CDR2 FQGTGA. Trimming removed 4 bases from V and 3 bases from J; junction bases left unmatched: 8. Here the CDR3 reads CASSSAGGTIGANVLTF. CDR3 nucleotide sequence: TGTGCCAGCAGCTCCGCGGGGGGTACGATTGGGGCCAACGTCCTGACTTTC.

The rearrangement joins TRBV27 to TRBJ1-2; 7 bases align to TRBD1. CDR3 length: 13 residues. Germline trimming cut 6 bases from V and 6 bases from J; bases unmatched to any gene: 7. Germline CDR1 reads MNHEY; CDR2 reads SMNVEV (reference sequence). The CDR3 sequence: CASRDGQVNGYTF. Here the CDR3 DNA reads TGTGCCAGCAGGGACGGACAGGTGAATGGCTACACCTTC.

Worth noting for this clone: Here the CDR3 omits its conserved ending phenylalanine or tryptophan, so a read error is the likely source. This chain links TRBV6-1 with TRBJ1-5; a weak D match, TRBD1 (5 bases). Germline CDR1 is MNHNS and CDR2 is SASEGT. The CDR3 runs 12 residues. The ends were cut back, 6 bases at V and 12 bases at J, with 15 bases in the middle. In DNA form, the CDR3 reads TGTGCCAGCAGGCTGGACAATCCGCACCAGCATTCT. Protein: CASRLDNPHQHS.

The J gene is TRBJ1-1, the V gene TRBV12-5, with no clear D. Germline V gene data show CDR1 as LGHNT and CDR2 as FRNRAP. V was shortened by 0 bases and J by 4 bases, with 9 bases between the two germline ends. This CDR3 region has 14 residues. The CDR3 region is CASGLVTESTEAFF. CDR3 bases: TGTGCTAGTGGTTTGGTAACTGAGAGCACTGAAGCTTTCTTT.

This rearrangement joins TRBV7-6 to TRBJ1-6, with TRBD1 as a possible D gene (5 bases). The V and J ends lost 5 bases and 8 bases respectively, with 13 bases between them. The CDR3 runs 14 residues. Germline V gene sequence: CDR1 SGHVS, CDR2 FNYEAQ. The CDR3 DNA sequence: TGTGCCAGCAGCCGGGACGGGGGGGATTCACCCCTCCACTTT. Protein: CASSRDGGDSPLHF.

V usage is TRBV6-5 and J usage is TRBJ1-2; D unclear. The V gene's germline CDR1 is MNHEY and CDR2 SVGAGI. The V end was cut by 5 bases, the J end by 2 bases, with 12 bases between. The CDR3 is 14 residues long. This CDR3 reads CASSPGRRNYGYTF. Here the CDR3 DNA reads TGTGCCAGCAGTCCCGGGAGGAGGAACTATGGCTACACCTTC.

This sequence joins TRBV9 and TRBJ2-7, with D perhaps matching TRBD1 (5 bases). The germline gives CDR1 SGDLS, CDR2 YYNGEE. The germline V and J ends were trimmed by 1 base and 6 bases, with 11 bases remaining between them. CDR3 length: 13 residues. In nucleotides, the CDR3 is TGTGCCAGCAGCGTATCAGGGTTTGCCGAGCAGTACTTC. The encoded protein is CASSVSGFAEQYF.

The gene calls are TRBV7-9 and TRBJ2-2; 7 nucleotides agree with TRBD1. Per germline, CDR1 SEHNR and CDR2 FQNEAQ (reference sequence). The CDR3 extends over 18 amino acids. The V and J ends lost 5 bases and 0 bases, in that order; junction bases with no gene match: 12. The CDR3 protein is CASSPRQGSWTNTGELFF. The CDR3 bases are TGTGCCAGCAGCCCTAGACAGGGTTCTTGGACGAACACCGGGGAGCTGTTTTTT.

The rearrangement links TRBV11-2 to TRBJ1-1; D is perhaps TRBD1 (5 bases). V was clipped by 5 bases and J by 7 bases, with 14 bases between them. Per the germline V gene, CDR1 is SGHAT and CDR2 is FQNNGV. The CDR3 loop spans 13 amino acids. The CDR3 loop is CASSPRGDGEAFF. In DNA form, the CDR3 reads TGTGCCAGCAGCCCTCGGGGGGACGGTGAAGCTTTCTTT.

The chain couples TRBV11-1 to TRBJ2-5, with no clear D. The CDR3 spans 13 residues. V was trimmed by 3 bases and J by 3 bases, leaving 8 bases between them. Germline V gene data show CDR1 as SGHAT and CDR2 as FQDESV (reference sequence). As DNA, the CDR3 is TGTGCCAGCAGCTTCAGCGTAGAAGAGACCCAGTACTTC. Its protein is CASSFSVEETQYF.

This chain connects TRBV7-9 to TRBJ2-5; D uncertain. The CDR3 consists of 14 residues. Per the germline V gene, CDR1 is SEHNR and CDR2 is FQNEAQ (reference sequence). Trimming stripped 6 bases from V and 2 bases from J, with 13 bases between. The CDR3, as DNA: TGTGCCAGCAGTCCCATGCTGACACAAGAGACCCAGTACTTC. This gives the protein CASSPMLTQETQYF.

The V gene is TRBV5-5, the J gene TRBJ1-6; 8 bases match TRBD1. The V and J ends lost 2 bases and 15 bases, in that order; junction bases with no gene match: 1. There are 11 residues in the CDR3. The germline V gene encodes CDR1 SGHKS and CDR2 YYEKEE (reference sequence). CDR3 coding DNA: TGTGCCAGCAGCTTACAGGGGGTCCTCCACTTT. Protein product: CASSLQGVLHF.

The V and J genes are TRBV19 and TRBJ1-4; D perhaps matches TRBD1 (6 bases). With 5 bases removed from V and 5 bases from J, the gap between germline ends came to 15 bases. The CDR3 sequence is 15 residues long. Per germline, CDR1 LNHDA and CDR2 SQIVND (reference sequence). The DNA of the CDR3 is TGTGCCAGTAGTTTCACAGGGTCGATCAATGAAAAACTGTTTTTT. This sequence encodes CASSFTGSINEKLFF.

This clone was seen just once. The genes are TRBV9 and TRBJ2-6; 7 nucleotides align to TRBD1. The V and J ends lost 3 bases and 0 bases, in that order; junction bases with no gene match: 12. Germline lookup yields CDR1 SGDLS and CDR2 YYNGEE. This CDR3 is built from 19 residues. The CDR3 reads CASSEASGQGVSGANVLTF. The CDR3 DNA follows: TGTGCCAGCAGCGAGGCCTCGGGCCAGGGGGTCTCTGGGGCCAACGTCCTGACTTTC. Looking up the rest from reference TRBV9 and TRBJ2-6 gives the full variable domain: DSGVTQTPKHLITATGQRVTLRCSPRSGDLSVYWYQQSLDQGLQFLIQYYNGEERAKGNILERFSAQQFPDLHSELNLSSLELGDSALYFCASSEASGQGVSGANVLTFGAGSRLTVL.

This clone was seen once. The gene calls are TRBV7-2 and TRBJ2-7, with 9 nucleotides matching TRBD2. The CDR3 is 14 amino acids. V was pared by 4 bases and J by 5 bases, with 6 bases of the junction left unmatched. Germline CDR1 reads SGHTA; CDR2 reads FQGNSA. CDR3 amino acids: CASSSGLASDEQYF. Here the CDR3 DNA reads TGTGCCAGCAGCTCGGGACTAGCTTCCGACGAGCAGTACTTC.

This rearrangement joins TRBV5-1 to TRBJ1-6; perhaps TRBD1 as D (6 bases). V gave up 3 bases and J gave up 10 bases, with 14 bases separating them. The germline V gene has CDR1 SGHRS and CDR2 YFSETQ. The CDR3 runs 14 residues. The CDR3 nucleotides are TGCGCCAGCAGCTCACAGGGTGAATACTCACCCCTCCACTTT. Residues: CASSSQGEYSPLHF.

The chain recombines TRBV10-2 with TRBJ2-3; 10 bases are a match to TRBD2. Trimming removed 6 bases from V and 2 bases from J; junction bases left unmatched: 11. The CDR3 has 17 amino acids. CDR1 and CDR2 (germline): WSHSY, SAAADI. The CDR3 sequence is CASSDVASGSFTDTQYF. The CDR3 DNA sequence: TGCGCCAGCAGCGACGTGGCTAGCGGGAGCTTCACAGATACGCAGTATTTT.

This sequence joins TRBV7-9 and TRBJ2-7; the match to TRBD2 covers 8 bases. The CDR3 extends over 16 amino acids. Germline V gene sequence: CDR1 SEHNR, CDR2 FQNEAQ (reference sequence). The J segment lost 4 bases and the V segment lost 4 bases, leaving 12 bases of the junction unmatched. The DNA for the CDR3 is TGTGCCAGCAGCTCTGCGCGGGGGGTGGTGGGATACGAGCAGTACTTC. The encoded protein is CASSSARGVVGYEQYF.

The gene calls are TRBV9 and TRBJ1-1; unclear D gene. The germline V and J ends were trimmed by 0 bases and 3 bases, with 6 bases remaining between them. This CDR3 comprises 13 residues. The germline V gene encodes CDR1 SGDLS and CDR2 YYNGEE. The DNA for the CDR3 is TGTGCCAGCAGCGTAGCCCCAGACACTGAAGCTTTCTTT. Translation gives CASSVAPDTEAFF.

The chain is built from TRBV6-1 and TRBJ2-5, with a tentative D call TRBD2 (7 bases). Deletions cut 7 bases from V and 4 bases from J, with 13 bases between. The length of the CDR3 is 13 residues. Germline values: CDR1 MNHNS, CDR2 SASEGT. CDR3 region: CASMGGLGETQYF. For the CDR3, the DNA is TGTGCCAGCATGGGGGGGCTAGGAGAGACCCAGTACTTC.

This clone was observed a handful of times. The rearrangement links TRBV7-2 to TRBJ2-2; 10 bases agree with TRBD2. This CDR3 is built from 17 residues. Unmatched junction bases numbered 3, after V lost 1 base and J lost 1 base. CDR1 is SGHTA, CDR2 FQGNSA, per germline. The CDR3 DNA follows: TGTGCCAGCAGCTTAGGCTCTAGCGGGAGGAACACCGGGGAGCTGTTTTTT. Translating it yields CASSLGSSGRNTGELFF. The full variable domain, completed using reference TRBV7-2 and TRBJ2-2, is GAGVSQSPSNKVTEKGKDVELRCDPISGHTALYWYRQSLGQGLEFLIYFQGNSAPDKSGLPSDRFSAERTGGSVSTLTIQRTQQEDSAVYLCASSLGSSGRNTGELFFGEGSRLTVL.

The chain uses TRBV7-6 and TRBJ2-5; 8 bases fit TRBD1. The J call may be mistaken, given a closer DNA end match to TRBJ2-7. The germline V gene encodes CDR1 SGHVS and CDR2 FNYEAQ. This CDR3 region has 15 residues. The CDR3 reads CASSSQGAASYEQYF. DNA for the CDR3: TGTGCCAGCAGCTCCCAGGGGGCGGCGTCCTACGAGCAGTACTTC.

The V gene is TRBV13, the J gene TRBJ1-1, with 9 nucleotides matching TRBD1. CDR1 and CDR2 from the germline V gene are PRHDT and FYEKMQ (reference sequence). The CDR3 runs to 16 residues. J was trimmed by 5 bases and V by 0 bases; bases with no gene match: 7. The CDR3 DNA reads as TGTGCCAGCAGCTTAGGTCTGACAGGGGGTTTGACTGAAGCTTTCTTT. Amino acid sequence: CASSLGLTGGLTEAFF. The full variable domain, its missing parts supplied by reference TRBV13 and TRBJ1-1, is AAGVIQSPRHLIKEKRETATLKCYPIPRHDTVYWYQQGPGQDPQFLISFYEKMQSDKGSIPDRFSAQQFSDYHSELNMSSLELGDSALYFCASSLGLTGGLTEAFFGQGTRLTVV.

The V call is TRBV30, the J call TRBJ1-2; D uncertain. V was clipped by 0 bases and J by 2 bases, with 7 bases between them. The CDR3 has 13 residues. Germline CDR1 GTSNPN, CDR2 SVGIG (reference sequence). The DNA for the CDR3 is TGTGCCTGGAGTGTTGCGGGGAACTATGGCTACACCTTC. It codes for CAWSVAGNYGYTF.

V and J are TRBV15 and TRBJ2-6; TRBD1 matches at 9 bases. There are 17 residues in the CDR3. J gave up 0 bases and V 3 bases, and 3 bases lay outside the gene matches. CDR1 is LNHNV, CDR2 YYDKDF, per germline (reference sequence). The CDR3, as DNA: TGTGCCACCAGCAGCGGGACAGGGAACTCTGGGGCCAACGTCCTGACTTTC. This gives the protein CATSSGTGNSGANVLTF.

V is TRBV25-1 and J is TRBJ1-1, with 7 bases that match TRBD1. Unmatched junction bases numbered 8, after V lost 0 bases and J lost 7 bases. Germline V gene data show CDR1 as MGHDK and CDR2 as SYGVNS. CDR3 length: 15 residues. CDR3 in DNA: TGTGCCAGCAGTGAATATCTGACAGGGACCGATGAAGCTTTCTTT. This translates into CASSEYLTGTDEAFF. Combining the CDR3 with reference TRBV25-1 and TRBJ1-1 gives the whole variable domain EADIYQTPRYLVIGTGKKITLECSQTMGHDKMYWYQQDPGMELHLIHYSYGVNSTEKGDLSSESTVSRIRTEHFPLTLESARPSHTSQYLCASSEYLTGTDEAFFGQGTRLTVV.